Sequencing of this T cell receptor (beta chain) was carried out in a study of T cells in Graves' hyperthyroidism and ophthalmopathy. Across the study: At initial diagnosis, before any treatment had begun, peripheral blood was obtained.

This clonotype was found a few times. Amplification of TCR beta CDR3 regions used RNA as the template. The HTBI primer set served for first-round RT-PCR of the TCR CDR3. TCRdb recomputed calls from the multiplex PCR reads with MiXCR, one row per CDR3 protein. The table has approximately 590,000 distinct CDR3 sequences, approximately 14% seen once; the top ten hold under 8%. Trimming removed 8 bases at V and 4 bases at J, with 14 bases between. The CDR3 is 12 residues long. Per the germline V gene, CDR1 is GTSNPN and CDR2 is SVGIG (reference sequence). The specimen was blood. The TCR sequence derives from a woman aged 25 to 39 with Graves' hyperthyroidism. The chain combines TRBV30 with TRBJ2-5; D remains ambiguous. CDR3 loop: CAGKGGGETQYF. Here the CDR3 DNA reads TGTGCCGGGAAAGGTGGCGGAGAGACCCAGTACTTC. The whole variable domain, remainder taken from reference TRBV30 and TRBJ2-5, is SQTIHQWPATLVQPVGSPLSLECTVEGTSNPNLYWYRQAAGRGLQLLFYSVGIGQISSEVPQNLSASRPQDRQFILSSKKLLLSDSGFYLCAGKGGGETQYFGPGTRLLVL.